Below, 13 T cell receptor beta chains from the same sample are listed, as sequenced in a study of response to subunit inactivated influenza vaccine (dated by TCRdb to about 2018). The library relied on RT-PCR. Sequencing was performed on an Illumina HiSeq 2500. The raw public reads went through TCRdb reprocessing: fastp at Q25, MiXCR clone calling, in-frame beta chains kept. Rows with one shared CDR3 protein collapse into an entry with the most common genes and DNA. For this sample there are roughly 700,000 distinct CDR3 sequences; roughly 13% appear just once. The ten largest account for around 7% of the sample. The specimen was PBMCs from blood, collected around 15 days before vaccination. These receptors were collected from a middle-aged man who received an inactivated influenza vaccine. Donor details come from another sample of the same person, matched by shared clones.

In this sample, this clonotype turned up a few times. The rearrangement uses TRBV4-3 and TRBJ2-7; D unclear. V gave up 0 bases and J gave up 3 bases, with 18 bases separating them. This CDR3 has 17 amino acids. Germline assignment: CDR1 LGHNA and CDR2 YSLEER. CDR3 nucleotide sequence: TGCGCCAGCAGCCAAGATCTGGGCCGAAGGGTCGGCTACGAGCAGTACTTC. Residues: CASSQDLGRRVGYEQYF.

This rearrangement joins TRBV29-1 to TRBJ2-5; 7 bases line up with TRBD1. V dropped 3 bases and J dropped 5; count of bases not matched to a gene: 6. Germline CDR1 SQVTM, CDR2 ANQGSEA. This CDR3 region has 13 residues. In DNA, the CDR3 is TGCAGCGTTGATTGGCAGGGGGAGGAGACCCAGTACTTC. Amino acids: CSVDWQGEETQYF.

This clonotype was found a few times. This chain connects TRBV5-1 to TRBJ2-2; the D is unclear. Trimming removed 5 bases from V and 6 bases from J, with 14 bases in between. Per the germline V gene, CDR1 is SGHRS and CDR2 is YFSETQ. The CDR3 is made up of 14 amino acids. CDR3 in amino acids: CASRTFDSAGELFF. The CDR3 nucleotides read TGCGCCAGCAGGACCTTCGATTCGGCCGGGGAGCTGTTTTTT.

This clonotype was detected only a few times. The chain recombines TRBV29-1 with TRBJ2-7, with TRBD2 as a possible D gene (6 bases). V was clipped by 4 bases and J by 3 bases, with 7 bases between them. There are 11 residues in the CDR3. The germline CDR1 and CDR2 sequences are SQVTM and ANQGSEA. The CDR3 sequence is CSVGSGYEQYF. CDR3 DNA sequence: TGCAGCGTTGGTAGCGGCTACGAGCAGTACTTC.

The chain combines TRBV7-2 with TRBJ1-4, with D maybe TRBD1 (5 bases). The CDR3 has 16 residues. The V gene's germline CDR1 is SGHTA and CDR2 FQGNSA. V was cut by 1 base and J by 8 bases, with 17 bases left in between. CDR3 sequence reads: CASSLVGGARGEKLFF. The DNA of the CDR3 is TGTGCCAGCAGCTTAGTCGGCGGGGCGCGAGGCGAAAAACTGTTTTTT. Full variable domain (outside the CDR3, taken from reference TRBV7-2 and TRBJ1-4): GAGVSQSPSNKVTEKGKDVELRCDPISGHTALYWYRQSLGQGLEFLIYFQGNSAPDKSGLPSDRFSAERTGGSVSTLTIQRTQQEDSAVYLCASSLVGGARGEKLFFGSGTQLSVL.

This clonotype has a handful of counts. The CDR3 is CASNTGGARNEQFF. The CDR3 DNA sequence: TGTGCCAGCAACACAGGGGGCGCGAGGAATGAGCAGTTCTTC. The chain carries TRBV12-3 or TRBV12-4 and TRBJ2-1, with 9 bases that match TRBD1. This CDR3 has 14 residues. V was clipped by 7 bases and J by 7 bases; unmatched bases: 8.

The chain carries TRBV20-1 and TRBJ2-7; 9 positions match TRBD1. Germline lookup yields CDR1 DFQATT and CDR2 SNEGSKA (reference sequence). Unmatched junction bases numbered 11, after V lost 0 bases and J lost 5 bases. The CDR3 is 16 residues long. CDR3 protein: CSARDVKGQGNHEQYF. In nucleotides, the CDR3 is TGCAGTGCTAGAGACGTTAAGGGACAGGGTAACCACGAGCAGTACTTC.

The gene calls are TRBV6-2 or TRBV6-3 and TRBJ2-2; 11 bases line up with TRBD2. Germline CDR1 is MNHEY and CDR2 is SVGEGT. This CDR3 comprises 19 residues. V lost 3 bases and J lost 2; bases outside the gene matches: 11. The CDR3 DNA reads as TGTGCCAGCAGTTATTCTTTCTCTAGCGGGAGGATTAACACCGGGGAGCTGTTTTTT. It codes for CASSYSFSSGRINTGELFF.

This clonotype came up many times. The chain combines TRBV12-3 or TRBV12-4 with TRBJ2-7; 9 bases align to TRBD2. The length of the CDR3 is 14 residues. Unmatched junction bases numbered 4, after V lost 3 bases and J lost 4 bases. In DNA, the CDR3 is TGTGCCAGCAGTTTCGGGCTAGCGGGGTACGAGCAGTACTTC. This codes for CASSFGLAGYEQYF.

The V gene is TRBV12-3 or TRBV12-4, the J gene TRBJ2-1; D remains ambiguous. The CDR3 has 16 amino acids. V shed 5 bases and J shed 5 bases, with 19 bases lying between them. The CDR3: CASSPPPKDKNNEQFF. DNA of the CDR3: TGTGCCAGCAGTCCGCCCCCAAAGGATAAGAACAATGAGCAGTTCTTC.

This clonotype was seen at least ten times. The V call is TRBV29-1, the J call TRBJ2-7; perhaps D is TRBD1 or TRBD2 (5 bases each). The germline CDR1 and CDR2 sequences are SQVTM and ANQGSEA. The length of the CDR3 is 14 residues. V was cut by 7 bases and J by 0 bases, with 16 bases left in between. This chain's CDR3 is CSARDGQSSYEQYF. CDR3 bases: TGCAGCGCCAGGGACGGCCAGAGCTCCTACGAGCAGTACTTC.

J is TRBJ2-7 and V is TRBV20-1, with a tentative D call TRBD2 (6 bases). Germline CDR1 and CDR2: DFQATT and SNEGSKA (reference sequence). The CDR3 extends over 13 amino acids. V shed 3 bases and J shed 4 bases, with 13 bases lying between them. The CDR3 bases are TGCAGTGCTAGGGGACTCCGTATTTACGAGCAGTACTTC. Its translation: CSARGLRIYEQYF.

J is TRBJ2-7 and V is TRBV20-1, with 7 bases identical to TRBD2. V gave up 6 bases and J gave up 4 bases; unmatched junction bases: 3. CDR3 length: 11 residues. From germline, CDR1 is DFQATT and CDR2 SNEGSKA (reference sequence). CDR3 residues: CSAPGGYEQYF. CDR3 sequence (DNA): TGCAGTGCACCCGGGGGGTACGAGCAGTACTTC.